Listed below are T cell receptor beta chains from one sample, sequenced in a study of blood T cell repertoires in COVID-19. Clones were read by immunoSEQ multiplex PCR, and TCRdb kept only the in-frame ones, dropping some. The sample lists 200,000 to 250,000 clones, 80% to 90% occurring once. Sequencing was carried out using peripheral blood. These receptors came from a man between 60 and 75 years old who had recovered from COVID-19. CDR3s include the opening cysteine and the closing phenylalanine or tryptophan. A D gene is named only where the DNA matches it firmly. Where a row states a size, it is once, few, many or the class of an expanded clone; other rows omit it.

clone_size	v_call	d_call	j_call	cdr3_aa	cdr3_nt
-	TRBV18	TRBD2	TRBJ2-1	CASSPRLARDEQFF	TGTGCCAGCTCACCAAGACTAGCAAGGGATGAGCAGTTCTTC
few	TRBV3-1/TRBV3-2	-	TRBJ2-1	CASSQASRNEQFF	TGTGCCAGCAGCCAAGCTAGCCGCAATGAGCAGTTCTTC
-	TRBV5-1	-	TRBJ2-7	CASSLALQSYEQYF	TGCGCCAGCAGCTTGGCCTTACAGTCCTACGAGCAGTACTTC
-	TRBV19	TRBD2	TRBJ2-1	CASSRLAGGPGNEQFF	TGTGCCAGTAGTAGGTTAGCGGGAGGGCCTGGGAATGAGCAGTTCTTC
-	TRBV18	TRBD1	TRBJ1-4	CASSGGQGRNEKLFF	TGTGCCAGCTCAGGGGGACAGGGAAGAAATGAAAAACTGTTTTTT
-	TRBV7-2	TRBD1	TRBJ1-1	CASSPRTGNTEAFF	TGTGCCAGCAGCCCCCGGACAGGGAACACTGAAGCTTTCTTT
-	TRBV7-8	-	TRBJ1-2	CASSPRSSLGYGYTF	TGTGCCAGCAGTCCGCGGTCCAGCCTAGGCTATGGCTACACCTTC
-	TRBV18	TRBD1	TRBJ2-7	CASSPDRVTYEQYF	TGTGCCAGCTCACCGGACAGGGTCACCTACGAGCAGTACTTC
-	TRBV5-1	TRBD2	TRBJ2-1	CASSLAPLAEYNEQFF	TGCGCCAGCAGCTTGGCCCCGCTAGCGGAGTACAATGAGCAGTTCTTC
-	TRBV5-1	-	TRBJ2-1	CASSLDNGDEQFF	TGCGCCAGCAGCTTGGATAACGGGGATGAGCAGTTCTTC
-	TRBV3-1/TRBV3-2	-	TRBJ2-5	CASSPWGGSAETQYF	TGTGCCAGCAGCCCGTGGGGTGGGAGTGCGGAGACCCAGTACTTC
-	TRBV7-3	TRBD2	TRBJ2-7	CASSLRPVAGGSYEQYF	TGTGCCAGCAGCTTAAGGCCAGTAGCGGGAGGGTCCTACGAGCAGTACTTC
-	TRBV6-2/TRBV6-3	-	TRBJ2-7	CASSYSRSYEQYF	TGTGCCAGCAGTTATAGTCGGTCCTACGAGCAGTACTTC